A single T cell receptor beta chain is shown here with its context. Its antigen remains unidentified. This entry belongs to a study of shared clonotypes between healthy human individuals. Findings and limits, study-wide: Clonotype sharing across several donors was observed for about 4.8% of naive CD4 clonotypes.

Germline CDR1 is MNHEY and CDR2 is SVGAGI. The CDR3 loop spans 14 amino acids. V shed 6 bases and J 2 bases; nucleotides not matched to a gene: 7. Per the authors' pipeline: For the immunoSEQ data, sequences were junction-only without quality scores, so filtering differed. Sequencing was performed with immunoSEQ multiplex PCR; in TCRdb, only in-frame clones are kept and a portion is missing. The V and J calls and clone size are taken from that table; D and trimming were inferred from the DNA. The sample contains approximately 710,000 clones, about 90% of which appear only once. Sequencing used memory CD8+ T cells from PBMCs. Subset denoted: CD45RO+ cells pooled with CCR7-negative TemRA cells. The rearrangement uses TRBV6-5 and TRBJ2-7; TRBD2 agrees at 7 bases. The receptor's source is a man aged 18-30 years in good health. Some clones in this sample may be carry-over from other donors' samples. As DNA, the CDR3 is TGTGCCAGCAGCCCCAGAGCGGGGCCCTACGAGCAGTACTTC. It specifies CASSPRAGPYEQYF.